This T cell receptor beta chain came from a study of CD8+ T cells in alopecia areata. Stated treatment: oral pan-JAK inhibitor, 5-10 mg twice daily. The CDR3 runs 15 residues. Germline-derived CDR1 and CDR2 are LNHDA and SQIVND (reference sequence). Following RNA extraction, reverse transcription yielded cDNA that acted as the sequencing template. The protocol was immunoSEQ multiplex PCR, while the TCRdb copy is restricted to in-frame clones and leaves out a portion. The sample lists some 200,000 clones, about 62% seen once, with under 7% in the top ten. Note on this clone: The junction departs from the called germline gene at one end, perhaps through a read error.

The sequencing used CD4+ T cells sorted from blood, collected at week 24, from a patient treated with tofacitinib. The chain couples TRBV19 to TRBJ2-1, with D hard to call. The origin of this receptor is a human donor with alopecia areata. The CDR3 DNA reads TGTGCCAGTAGTTTAGACAAGAGCTCCTACAATGAGCAGTTCTTC. It yields the protein CASSLDKSSYNEQFF.